The rows below give T cell receptor beta chains drawn from one sample of a study of cytomegalovirus exposure and HLA in healthy donors. Method: immunoSEQ multiplex PCR; TCRdb's copy keeps in-frame clones and lacks some. The sample contains 50,000 to 65,000 clones, roughly 70% of which appear only once. The sequencing sample was made of PBMCs. These receptors originate from a woman between 45 and 65 years old in good health and CMV-seropositive. Both conserved end residues are part of each CDR3. Fields, in order: V gene, clone size, D gene, J gene, CDR3 DNA, CDR3 protein. A D gene is named only where the DNA matches it firmly. Size values are once, few and many counts, or a class for expanded clones, and some rows have none.

TRBV9	-	-	TRBJ1-2	TGTGCCAGCAGCGTATCCATCGCAGGTCTTAGCTATGGCTACACCTTC	CASSVSIAGLSYGYTF
TRBV28	-	-	TRBJ1-4	TGTGCCAGCAGCCTAGGCGCTAATAATGAAAAACTGTTTTTT	CASSLGANNEKLFF
TRBV29-1	-	TRBD2	TRBJ2-3	TGCAGCGTTGAAGATACCCAGGGAGGGGAGACAGATACGCAGTATTTT	CSVEDTQGGETDTQYF
TRBV19	-	-	TRBJ2-5	TGTGCCAGTAGTACGTCCGGAGGGGAGACCCAGTACTTC	CASSTSGGETQYF
TRBV12-1	few	-	TRBJ2-1	TGTGCCAGCAGCTCCGGCGGGGGGACCAATGAGCAGTTCTTC	CASSSGGGTNEQFF
TRBV2	few	-	TRBJ1-1	TGTGCCAGCAGACGGACTGAAGCTTTCTTT	CASRRTEAFF
TRBV6-5	-	-	TRBJ1-2	TGTGCCAGCAGCTCAGATAACTATGGCTACACCTTC	CASSSDNYGYTF
TRBV30	-	TRBD1	TRBJ1-5	TGTGCCTGGAGTCTTCCCGGGACAGGGGTAGGTCAGCCCCAGCATTTT	CAWSLPGTGVGQPQHF
TRBV30	-	TRBD2	TRBJ2-3	TGTGCCGGCACCCCGGGGGGGACCACAGATACGCAGTATTTT	CAGTPGGTTDTQYF
TRBV4-2	-	-	TRBJ2-5	TGTGCCAGCAGCCCGGACAGCATGAAGGAGACCCAGTACTTC	CASSPDSMKETQYF
TRBV19	-	TRBD1	TRBJ2-7	TGTGCCAGTAGTACTCGACAGGGAATCTACGAGCAGTACTTC	CASSTRQGIYEQYF
TRBV7-9	-	TRBD1	TRBJ1-2	TGTGCCAGCAGCCTTAGCGGAACGAGGGGGCAAGGCTACACCTTC	CASSLSGTRGQGYTF
TRBV27	-	-	TRBJ2-4	TGTGCCAGCAGTTTATGGGGGGAGCGAACCAAAAACATTCAGTACTTC	CASSLWGERTKNIQYF
TRBV4-2	few	-	TRBJ2-3	TGTGCCAGCAGCCAAGAATGGGCTAGCACAGATACGCAGTATTTT	CASSQEWASTDTQYF
TRBV2	-	-	TRBJ2-3	TGTGCCAGCAGTGTAATACGACTGAGCACAGATACGCAGTATTTT	CASSVIRLSTDTQYF
TRBV11-2	few	TRBD2	TRBJ2-1	TGTGCCAGCAGCCGGGGGGTAGAGGCTAGCGGGAGCCTTTACAATGAGCAGTTCTTC	CASSRGVEASGSLYNEQFF
TRBV4-3	-	-	TRBJ1-2	TGCGCCAGCAGCCAAGCAGAGGGAATCAACTATGGCTACACCTTC	CASSQAEGINYGYTF
TRBV2	few	-	TRBJ1-5	TGTGCCAGCAGTGAATGGGCAGGGGCCGGTCAGCCCCAGCATTTT	CASSEWAGAGQPQHF
TRBV5-6	-	TRBD1	TRBJ2-5	TGTGCCAGCAGCTCGCCTGGCGGACAGGGATTAGCTCAAGAGACCCAGTACTTC	CASSSPGGQGLAQETQYF
TRBV7-7	-	TRBD2	TRBJ2-5	TGTGCCAGCAGCTCCCTCGGGGGGGAGGGAGAGACCCAGTACTTC	CASSSLGGEGETQYF
TRBV5-4	few	-	TRBJ1-1	TGTGCCAGCAGCTTGAACAGCCGCACTGAAGCTTTCTTT	CASSLNSRTEAFF
TRBV15	-	TRBD2	TRBJ2-7	TGTGCCACCAGCAGAGTGCGTAGCGGGAGCTCCTACGAGCAGTACTTC	CATSRVRSGSSYEQYF